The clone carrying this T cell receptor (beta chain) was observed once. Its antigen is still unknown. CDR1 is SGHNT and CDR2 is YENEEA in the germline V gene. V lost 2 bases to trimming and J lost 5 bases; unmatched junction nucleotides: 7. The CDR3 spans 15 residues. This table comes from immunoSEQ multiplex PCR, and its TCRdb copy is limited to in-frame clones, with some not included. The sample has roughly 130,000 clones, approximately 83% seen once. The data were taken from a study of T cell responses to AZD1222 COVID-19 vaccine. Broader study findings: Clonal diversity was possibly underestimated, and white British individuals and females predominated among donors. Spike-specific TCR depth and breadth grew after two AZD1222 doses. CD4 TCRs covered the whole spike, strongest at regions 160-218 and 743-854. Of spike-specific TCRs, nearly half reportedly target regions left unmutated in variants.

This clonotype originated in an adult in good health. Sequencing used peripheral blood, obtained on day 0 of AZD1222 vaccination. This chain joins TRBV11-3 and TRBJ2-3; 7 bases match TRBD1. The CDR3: CASSLTRQGGDTQYF. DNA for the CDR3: TGTGCCAGCAGCTTAACCAGACAGGGTGGAGATACGCAGTATTTT.